A selection of T cell receptor beta chains follows, all from one sample in a study of immune evolution from preneoplasia to lung adenocarcinoma. Repertoires were generated with immunoSEQ multiplex PCR, while TCRdb's copy carries only in-frame clones and drops some. The sample holds around 11,000 clones, roughly 84% seen once. Material: FFPE minimally invasive lung adenocarcinoma tissue. The receptors were gathered from a person aged 70 to 85 with lung adenocarcinoma. CDR3s include the opening cysteine and the closing phenylalanine or tryptophan. D genes are given only for firm matches. Clone sizes are given selectively: once, few, many, or a class where the clone is expanded.

-,TRBJ2-3,TRBV29-1,TRBD1,CSTRQGGTDTQYF,TGCAGCACTAGACAGGGGGGCACAGATACGCAGTATTTT
once,TRBJ1-2,TRBV30,TRBD1,CAWKVVRQGAGSYTF,TGTGCCTGGAAAGTCGTCCGACAGGGGGCAGGGAGCTACACCTTC
-,TRBJ2-5,TRBV5-1,-,CASSPQAGAQTQYF,TGCGCCAGCAGCCCGCAGGCAGGGGCGCAGACCCAGTACTTC
-,TRBJ2-7,TRBV7-3,-,CASSLQAGPYEQYF,TGTGCCAGCAGCTTACAAGCGGGCCCCTACGAGCAGTACTTC
-,TRBJ1-1,TRBV5-1,-,CASSLDRFNEAFF,TGCGCCAGCAGCTTGGACAGGTTCAATGAAGCTTTCTTT
-,TRBJ1-6,TRBV5-1,-,CATDSSYNSPLHF,TGCGCGACCGATAGCTCCTATAATTCACCCCTCCACTTT
-,TRBJ2-2,TRBV21-1,-,CASSKVLLGLALNTGELFF,TGTGCCAGCAGCAAAGTTCTACTGGGACTAGCACTTAACACCGGGGAGCTGTTTTTT
-,TRBJ2-4,TRBV28,-,CASSDLEDKNIQYF,TGTGCCAGCAGTGATCTAGAGGACAAAAACATTCAGTACTTC
-,TRBJ1-5,TRBV30,TRBD1,CAWSDRGQANHQPQHF,TGTGCCTGGAGTGACCGGGGACAGGCGAATCATCAGCCCCAGCATTTT
once,TRBJ2-7,TRBV30,-,CAWRGGRYEQYF,TGTGCCTGGAGGGGCGGGCGCTACGAGCAGTACTTC
-,TRBJ2-1,TRBV21-1,-,CASSKVRYYGPDYRQPSTYNEQFF,TGTGCCAGCAGCAAAGTTCGCTATTACGGACCCGACTACCGCCAGCCGAGCACCTACAATGAGCAGTTCTTC
-,TRBJ1-3,TRBV19,-,CASSILWTSGNTIYF,TGTGCCAGTAGTATCCTTTGGACCTCTGGAAACACCATATATTTT
-,TRBJ2-7,TRBV11-2,-,CASSLAQDYEQYF,TGTGCCAGCAGCTTAGCCCAGGACTACGAGCAGTACTTC
-,TRBJ2-3,TRBV5-1,TRBD2,CASTGGGRASTDTQYF,TGCGCCAGCACCGGGGGTGGGAGGGCTAGCACAGATACGCAGTATTTT
-,TRBJ1-2,TRBV20-1,-,CSAGGNYGYTF,TGCAGTGCTGGGGGCAACTATGGCTACACCTTC
few,TRBJ2-1,TRBV10-2,-,CASTEGGGRSNEQFF,TGCGCCAGCACCGAGGGGGGCGGCCGGTCCAATGAGCAGTTCTTC
-,TRBJ2-7,TRBV28,-,CASSELIYEQYF,TGTGCCAGCAGTGAATTGATCTACGAGCAGTACTTC
once,TRBJ1-5,TRBV6-1,TRBD1,CASSYDRGAQPQHF,TGTGCCAGCAGCTACGACAGGGGAGCTCAGCCCCAGCATTTT
-,TRBJ1-4,TRBV4-1,-,CASSQRGPSLNEKLFF,TGCGCCAGCAGCCAGAGAGGACCGTCGCTCAATGAAAAACTGTTTTTT
few,TRBJ2-5,TRBV11-1,-,CASRRGLQETQYF,TGTGCCAGCAGACGAGGGTTACAAGAGACCCAGTACTTC
few,TRBJ1-2,TRBV10-1,-,CASSEGLSYGYTF,TGCGCCAGCAGTGAGGGACTCTCCTATGGCTACACCTTC
-,TRBJ1-2,TRBV7-8,-,CASSRGGSYGTYGYTF,TGTGCCAGCAGCCGGGGGGGGTCTTATGGCACTTATGGCTACACCTTC
few,TRBJ2-7,TRBV7-9,-,CASSFWGRSYEQYF,TGTGCCAGCAGCTTTTGGGGGAGGTCCTACGAGCAGTACTTC
-,TRBJ1-5,TRBV27,-,CASSWGSNQPQHF,TGTGCCAGCAGTTGGGGTAGCAATCAGCCCCAGCATTTT
-,TRBJ1-1,TRBV7-6,-,CASSLRQTATDTEAFF,TGTGCCAGCAGCCTTCGACAGACGGCAACCGACACTGAAGCTTTCTTT
-,TRBJ2-1,TRBV6-5,TRBD2,CASSYDTSGRNEQFF,TGTGCCAGCAGTTACGATACTAGCGGGAGGAACGAGCAGTTCTTC
once,TRBJ1-5,TRBV19,-,CASSIEGRRDQPQHF,TGTGCCAGTAGTATTGAGGGCAGAAGGGATCAGCCCCAGCATTTT